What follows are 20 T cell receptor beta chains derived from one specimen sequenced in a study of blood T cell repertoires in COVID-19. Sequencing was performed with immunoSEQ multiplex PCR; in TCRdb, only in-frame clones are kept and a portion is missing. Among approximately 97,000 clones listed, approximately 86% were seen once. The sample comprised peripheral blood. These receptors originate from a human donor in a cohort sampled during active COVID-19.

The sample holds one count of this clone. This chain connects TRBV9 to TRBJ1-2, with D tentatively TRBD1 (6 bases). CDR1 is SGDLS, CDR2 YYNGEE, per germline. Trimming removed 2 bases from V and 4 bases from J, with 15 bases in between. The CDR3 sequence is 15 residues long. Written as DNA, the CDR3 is TGTGCCAGCAGCGTGGGGTCCAGGGGCACCTATGGCTACACCTTC. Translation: CASSVGSRGTYGYTF.

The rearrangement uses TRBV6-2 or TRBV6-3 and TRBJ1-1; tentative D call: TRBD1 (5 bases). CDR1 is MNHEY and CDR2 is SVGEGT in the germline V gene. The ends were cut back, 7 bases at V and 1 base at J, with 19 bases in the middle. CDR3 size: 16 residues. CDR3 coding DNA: TGTGCCAGCACCCCAGGGCCGGGGGAACAGAACACTGAAGCTTTCTTT. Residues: CASTPGPGEQNTEAFF.

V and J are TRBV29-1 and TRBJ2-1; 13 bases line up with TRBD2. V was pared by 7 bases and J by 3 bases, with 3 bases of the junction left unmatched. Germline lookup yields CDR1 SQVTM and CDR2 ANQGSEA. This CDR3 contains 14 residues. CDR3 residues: CSGRTSGGYNEQFF. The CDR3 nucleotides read TGCAGCGGAAGGACTAGCGGGGGCTACAATGAGCAGTTCTTC.

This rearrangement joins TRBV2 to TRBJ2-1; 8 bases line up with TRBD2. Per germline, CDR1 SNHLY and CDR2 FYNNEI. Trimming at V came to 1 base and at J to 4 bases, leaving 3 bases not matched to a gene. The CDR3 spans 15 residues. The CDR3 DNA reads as TGTGCCAGCAGTGAAGATGAGCGGGGGTACAATGAGCAGTTCTTC. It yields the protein CASSEDERGYNEQFF.

The CDR3 region has the DNA TGTGCCAGCAGGGGACAGGTTAGCTCCTACGAGCAGTACTTC. This encodes CASRGQVSSYEQYF. The rearrangement links TRBV6-5 to TRBJ2-7, with TRBD1 matching 8 bases. In germline, CDR1 is MNHEY, CDR2 SVGAGI. The CDR3 runs 14 residues. V gave up 6 bases and J gave up 0 bases; unmatched junction bases: 4.

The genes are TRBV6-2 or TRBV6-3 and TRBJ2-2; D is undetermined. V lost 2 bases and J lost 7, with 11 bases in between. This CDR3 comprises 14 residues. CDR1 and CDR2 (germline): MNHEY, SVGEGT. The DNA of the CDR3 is TGTGCCAGCAGTTACCAAGCCGAGATCGGGGAGCTGTTTTTT. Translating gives CASSYQAEIGELFF.

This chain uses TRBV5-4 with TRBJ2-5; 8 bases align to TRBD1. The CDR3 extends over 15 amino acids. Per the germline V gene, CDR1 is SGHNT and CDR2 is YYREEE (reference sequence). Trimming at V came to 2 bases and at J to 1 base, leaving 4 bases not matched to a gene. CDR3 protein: CASSFDRGLQETQYF. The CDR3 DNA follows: TGTGCCAGCAGCTTCGACAGGGGACTCCAAGAGACCCAGTACTTC.

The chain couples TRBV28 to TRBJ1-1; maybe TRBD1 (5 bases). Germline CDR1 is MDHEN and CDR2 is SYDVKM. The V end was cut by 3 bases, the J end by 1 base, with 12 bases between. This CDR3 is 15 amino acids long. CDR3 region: CASSFSLGGNTEAFF. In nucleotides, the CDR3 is TGTGCCAGCAGTTTTTCCTTGGGGGGGAACACTGAAGCTTTCTTT.

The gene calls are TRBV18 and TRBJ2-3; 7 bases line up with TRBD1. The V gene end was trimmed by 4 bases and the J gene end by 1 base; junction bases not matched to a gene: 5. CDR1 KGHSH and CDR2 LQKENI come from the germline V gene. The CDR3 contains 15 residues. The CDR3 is CASSLSGQGTDTQYF. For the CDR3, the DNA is TGTGCCAGCTCACTCTCTGGACAGGGCACAGATACGCAGTATTTT.

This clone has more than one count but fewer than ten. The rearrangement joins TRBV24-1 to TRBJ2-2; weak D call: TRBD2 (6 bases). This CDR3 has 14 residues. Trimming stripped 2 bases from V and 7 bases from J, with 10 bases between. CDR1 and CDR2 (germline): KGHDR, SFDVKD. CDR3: CATSDWRGDGELFF. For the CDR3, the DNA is TGTGCCACCAGTGATTGGCGGGGAGACGGGGAGCTGTTTTTT.

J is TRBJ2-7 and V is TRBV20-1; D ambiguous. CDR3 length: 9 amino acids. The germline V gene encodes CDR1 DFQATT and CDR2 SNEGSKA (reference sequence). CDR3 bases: TGCAGCGAGCCCTACGAGCAGTACTTC. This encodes CSEPYEQYF.

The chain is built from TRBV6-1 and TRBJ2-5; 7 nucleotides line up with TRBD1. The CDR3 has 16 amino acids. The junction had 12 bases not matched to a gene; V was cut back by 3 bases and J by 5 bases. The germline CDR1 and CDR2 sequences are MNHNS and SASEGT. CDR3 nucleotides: TGTGCCAGCAGTGAGGTCCGCGAGGGGGCGAGGGAGACCCAGTACTTC. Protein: CASSEVREGARETQYF.

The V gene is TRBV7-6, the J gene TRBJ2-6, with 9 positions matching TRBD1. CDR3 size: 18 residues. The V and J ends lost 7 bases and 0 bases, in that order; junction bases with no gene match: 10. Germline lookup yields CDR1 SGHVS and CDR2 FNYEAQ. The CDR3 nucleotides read TGTGCCAGCACCGTAACCGGGACAGGGCCCTCTGGGGCCAACGTCCTGACTTTC. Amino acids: CASTVTGTGPSGANVLTF.

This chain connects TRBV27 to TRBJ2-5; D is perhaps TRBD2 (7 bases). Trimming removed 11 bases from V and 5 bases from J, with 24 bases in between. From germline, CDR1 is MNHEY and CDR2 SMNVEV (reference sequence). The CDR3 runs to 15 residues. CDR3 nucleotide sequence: TGTGCCCGCGGGGGTGGGGGGGCTTCAGGGGAGACCCAGTACTTC. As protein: CARGGGGASGETQYF.

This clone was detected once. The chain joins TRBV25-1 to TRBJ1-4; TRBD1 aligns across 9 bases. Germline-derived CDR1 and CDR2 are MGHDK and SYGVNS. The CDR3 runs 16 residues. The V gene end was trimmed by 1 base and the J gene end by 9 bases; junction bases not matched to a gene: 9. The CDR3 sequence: CASSEWNTGGGKKLFF. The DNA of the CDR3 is TGTGCCAGCAGTGAATGGAACACAGGGGGCGGGAAAAAACTGTTTTTT.

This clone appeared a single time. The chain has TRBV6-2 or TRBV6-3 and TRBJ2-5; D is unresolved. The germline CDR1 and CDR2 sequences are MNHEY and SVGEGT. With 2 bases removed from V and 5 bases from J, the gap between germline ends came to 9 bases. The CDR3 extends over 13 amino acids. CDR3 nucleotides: TGTGCCAGCAGTTACAATCTATGGGAGACCCAGTACTTC. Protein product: CASSYNLWETQYF.

CDR3 bases: TGTGCCAGTAGTATACACCAGGGAAGACAAAATGAAAAACTGTTTTTT. This sequence encodes CASSIHQGRQNEKLFF. The chain employs TRBV19 and TRBJ1-4; tentatively, D is TRBD1 (5 bases). Looked up from germline, CDR1 is LNHDA and CDR2 is SQIVND (reference sequence). The length of the CDR3 is 16 residues. Trimming cost V 2 bases and J 5 bases, with 15 bases left between them.

The CDR3 bases are TGTGCCAGCAGTGCCCTGGTAGCGGCCGCGATTAAGTTCTTC. It specifies CASSALVAAAIKFF. The chain employs TRBV2 and TRBJ2-1; D is possibly TRBD2 (6 bases). There are 14 residues in the CDR3. Germline-derived CDR1 and CDR2 are SNHLY and FYNNEI. V lost 4 bases, J lost 14 bases, and 21 bases lay in between. Full variable domain (outside the CDR3, taken from reference TRBV2 and TRBJ2-1): EPEVTQTPSHQVTQMGQEVILRCVPISNHLYFYWYRQILGQKVEFLVSFYNNEISEKSEIFDDQFSVERPDGSNFTLKIRSTKLEDSAMYFCASSALVAAAIKFFGPGTRLTVL.

The CDR3 here is CASSLGRGAYEQYF. The DNA of the CDR3 is TGTGCCAGCAGTTTGGGGCGGGGGGCCTACGAGCAGTACTTC. The J gene is TRBJ2-7, the V gene TRBV27; TRBD2 agrees at 8 bases. CDR3 size: 14 residues. CDR1 MNHEY and CDR2 SMNVEV come from the germline V gene (reference sequence). After removal of 3 bases from V and 2 bases from J, the junction contained 3 bases not matched to a gene.

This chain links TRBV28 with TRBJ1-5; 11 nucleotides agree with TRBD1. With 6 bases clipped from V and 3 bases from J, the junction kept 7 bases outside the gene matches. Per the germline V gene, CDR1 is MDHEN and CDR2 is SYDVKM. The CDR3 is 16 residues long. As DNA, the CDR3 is TGTGCCAGCAGCCTAAGGACAGGGGGCGTCAATCAGCCCCAGCATTTT. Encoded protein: CASSLRTGGVNQPQHF.